This TCR beta chain was recorded in a study of lung T cells in sarcoidosis with Löfgren's syndrome. About the study: Löfgren's syndrome patients were the main repertoire analysis focus.

This clonotype was found many times. TCRdb analysed the reads with MiXCR anew, one entry per CDR3 protein. The sample contains 50,000 to 65,000 distinct CDR3 sequences, 21% of which appear only once. With V trimmed by 7 bases and J by 0 bases, 9 bases remained unmatched. The CDR3 covers 16 residues. The V gene's germline CDR1 is MDHEN and CDR2 SYDVKM. This receptor was obtained from a human donor with sarcoidosis (Löfgren's syndrome or another form), or a control subject (not recorded which). The rearrangement links TRBV28 to TRBJ1-5; 7 bases agree with TRBD1. The sample taken for sequencing was CD4+ T cells from PBMCs. The CDR3 spells CASTDRTGHSNQPQHF. CDR3 bases: TGTGCCAGCACCGATAGGACAGGCCATAGCAATCAGCCCCAGCATTTT.